A single sample gave rise to the 19 T cell receptor beta chains below, sequenced in a study of blood T cell repertoires in COVID-19. Sequencing used immunoSEQ multiplex PCR; TCRdb keeps in-frame clones, though not all of them. The repertoire includes under 300,000 clones, roughly nine tenths of them detected once, and 1% to 1.5% sits in the top ten. The sequenced sample was PBMCs or T cells enriched from blood (not recorded which). The receptor source for this set is a human donor in a cohort exposed to, infected with or recovered from COVID-19 (not recorded which). The donor label of this sample is uncertain.

The chain links TRBV5-4 to TRBJ2-1, with 9 bases fitting TRBD2. The V gene's germline CDR1 is SGHNT and CDR2 YYREEE (reference sequence). V dropped 0 bases and J dropped 1; count of bases not matched to a gene: 2. There are 16 residues in the CDR3. The CDR3 region has the DNA TGTGCCAGCAGCTTGGTGCTAGCGGGGTCCTACAATGAGCAGTTCTTC. Its protein product is CASSLVLAGSYNEQFF.

The gene calls are TRBV5-1 and TRBJ2-3; 7 bases agree with TRBD2. The CDR3 is 16 residues long. V was clipped by 4 bases and J by 1 base; unmatched bases: 9. CDR1 and CDR2 (germline): SGHRS, YFSETQ. The CDR3 spells CASSPSLGGGTDTQYF. Here the CDR3 DNA reads TGCGCCAGCAGCCCATCCTTGGGGGGGGGCACAGATACGCAGTATTTT. The full variable domain, with the rest looked up from reference TRBV5-1 and TRBJ2-3, is KAGVTQTPRYLIKTRGQQVTLSCSPISGHRSVSWYQQTPGQGLQFLFEYFSETQRNKGNFPGRFSGRQFSNSRSEMNVSTLELGDSALYLCASSPSLGGGTDTQYFGPGTRLTVL.

The chain uses TRBV27 and TRBJ1-2, with a tentative D call TRBD1 (6 bases). CDR3 length equals 15 residues. Germline V gives CDR1 MNHEY, CDR2 SMNVEV (reference sequence). The ends were cut back, 2 bases at V and 8 bases at J, with 18 bases in the middle. The chain's CDR3 is CASSLQGEWGLGYTF. CDR3 DNA: TGTGCCAGCAGTTTACAGGGAGAATGGGGGCTAGGCTACACCTTC.

This chain connects TRBV18 to TRBJ1-1; 7 bases are a match to TRBD1. Per germline, CDR1 KGHSH and CDR2 LQKENI. CDR3 length: 16 residues. The V segment lost 4 bases and the J segment 11 bases; nucleotides outside the gene matches: 19. The CDR3 here is CASSLSQGTDEPGAFF. For the CDR3, the DNA is TGTGCCAGCTCACTTTCACAAGGGACAGACGAGCCTGGTGCTTTCTTT.

On this clone: Other DNA sequences in the sample encode the same CDR3. The chain couples TRBV19 to TRBJ1-2; a weak D match, TRBD1 (5 bases). Germline V CDR1 and CDR2: LNHDA, SQIVND (reference sequence). Trimming stripped 3 bases from V and 8 bases from J, with 13 bases between. The CDR3 is 13 amino acids. The CDR3: CASSMGQGGGYTF. CDR3 DNA sequence: TGTGCCAGTAGTATGGGTCAGGGCGGCGGCTACACCTTC.

This sequence joins TRBV19 and TRBJ1-1, with 7 bases identical to TRBD1. Germline V gene sequence: CDR1 LNHDA, CDR2 SQIVND (reference sequence). After removal of 3 bases from V and 4 bases from J, the junction contained 5 bases not matched to a gene. The CDR3 spans 14 residues. For the CDR3, the DNA is TGTGCCAGTAGTATTCAGGGGGGTGGCACTGAAGCTTTCTTT. Translating gives CASSIQGGGTEAFF. The variable domain in full, completed from reference TRBV19 and TRBJ1-1, reads DGGITQSPKYLFRKEGQNVTLSCEQNLNHDAMYWYRQDPGQGLRLIYYSQIVNDFQKGDIAEGYSVSREKKESFPLTVTSAQKNPTAFYLCASSIQGGGTEAFFGQGTRLTVV.

This chain joins TRBV11-3 and TRBJ2-1, with D possibly TRBD2 on 5 matching bases. Germline V CDR1 and CDR2: SGHNT, YENEEA. The V and J ends lost 1 base and 7 bases respectively, with 8 bases between them. This CDR3 has 13 residues. CDR3 DNA sequence: TGTGCCAGCAGCTTAGGTTCGGGGAATGAGCAGTTCTTC. Encoded protein: CASSLGSGNEQFF.

The V call is TRBV27, the J call TRBJ2-7; 9 nucleotides match TRBD2. Trimming took 3 bases from V and 3 from J; bases not matched to a gene: 3. CDR1 MNHEY and CDR2 SMNVEV come from the germline V gene (reference sequence). The CDR3 has 14 amino acids. For the CDR3, the DNA is TGTGCCAGCAGTTTTAGCGGGAGTATCTACGAGCAGTACTTC. Translating gives CASSFSGSIYEQYF.

The chain employs TRBV24-1 and TRBJ1-2; 8 bases line up with TRBD1. Germline V lookup: CDR1 KGHDR, CDR2 SFDVKD. The CDR3 extends over 13 amino acids. After removal of 7 bases from V and 5 bases from J, the junction contained 5 bases not matched to a gene. CDR3 sequence: CATRDRAPYGYTF. The CDR3 DNA reads TGTGCCACCAGGGACAGGGCCCCTTATGGCTACACCTTC.

The chain has TRBV7-9 and TRBJ2-2; TRBD1 might be the D (5 bases). V was clipped by 4 bases and J by 6 bases, with 9 bases between them. CDR3 length: 13 residues. Per germline, CDR1 SEHNR and CDR2 FQNEAQ (reference sequence). The CDR3 is CASSWTFSGELFF. CDR3 sequence (DNA): TGTGCCAGCAGCTGGACATTTTCCGGGGAGCTGTTTTTT. Filled out from reference TRBV7-9 and TRBJ2-2, the complete variable domain reads DTGVSQNPRHKITKRGQNVTFRCDPISEHNRLYWYRQTLGQGPEFLTYFQNEAQLEKSRLLSDRFSAERPKGSFSTLEIQRTEQGDSAMYLCASSWTFSGELFFGEGSRLTVL.

The chain uses TRBV6-5 and TRBJ2-7, with D possibly being TRBD1 (6 bases). Germline V CDR1 and CDR2: MNHEY, SVGAGI. This CDR3 is built from 14 residues. Trimming stripped 6 bases from V and 3 bases from J, with 15 bases between. The CDR3 reads CASRSDRISYEQYF. The CDR3, as DNA: TGTGCCAGCAGGTCAGACAGGATAAGCTACGAGCAGTACTTC.

The CDR3 DNA sequence: TGTGCCAGCAGCCAAACCTGGACAGGGGCGGGGGCCAACGTCCTGACTTTC. This encodes CASSQTWTGAGANVLTF. The V gene is TRBV3-1 (or the pseudogene TRBV3-2), the J gene TRBJ2-6, with 9 bases matching TRBD1. The V gene's germline CDR1 is LGHDT and CDR2 YNNKEL (reference sequence). After removal of 2 bases from V and 4 bases from J, the junction contained 6 bases not matched to a gene. The length of the CDR3 is 17 residues.

The rearrangement links TRBV24-1 to TRBJ2-2; D not resolved. Trimming removed 4 bases at V and 4 bases at J, with 3 bases between. The CDR3 has 12 residues. Germline V CDR1 and CDR2: KGHDR, SFDVKD. The CDR3 DNA sequence: TGTGCCACCAGTGACCTCACCGGGGAGCTGTTTTTT. Its protein is CATSDLTGELFF.

This chain joins TRBV2 and TRBJ2-1; D is ambiguous. Trimming cost V 5 bases and J 0 bases, with 11 bases left between them. Germline assignment: CDR1 SNHLY and CDR2 FYNNEI. The CDR3 extends over 15 amino acids. The CDR3 reads CASSLRVISYNEQFF. The CDR3 DNA sequence: TGTGCCAGCAGTTTACGGGTCATCTCCTACAATGAGCAGTTCTTC.

J is TRBJ1-4 and V is TRBV3-1 (or the pseudogene TRBV3-2), with D uncertain. V was clipped by 4 bases and J by 5 bases, with 11 bases between them. The CDR3 loop spans 14 amino acids. The germline V gene encodes CDR1 LGHDT and CDR2 YNNKEL (reference sequence). The CDR3 reads CASSPGVQNEKLFF. The CDR3 DNA reads as TGTGCCAGCAGCCCCGGAGTTCAGAATGAAAAACTGTTTTTT.

J is TRBJ1-6 and V is TRBV11-1, with D possibly matching TRBD1 (6 bases). Germline V CDR1 and CDR2: SGHAT, FQDESV (reference sequence). CDR3 length: 14 amino acids. V lost 4 bases, J lost 5 bases, and 9 bases lay in between. The CDR3 region has the DNA TGTGCCAGCAGCTCAAACAGGGATAATTCACCCCTCCACTTT. Amino acid sequence: CASSSNRDNSPLHF. The full variable domain, with the rest looked up from reference TRBV11-1 and TRBJ1-6, is EAEVAQSPRYKITEKSQAVAFWCDPISGHATLYWYRQILGQGPELLVQFQDESVVDDSQLPKDRFSAERLKGVDSTLKIQPAELGDSAMYLCASSSNRDNSPLHFGNGTRLTVT.

This chain links TRBV27 with TRBJ2-1; the match to TRBD1 covers 7 bases. This CDR3 has 13 residues. CDR1 is MNHEY, CDR2 SMNVEV, per germline (reference sequence). Trimming at V came to 5 bases and at J to 8 bases, leaving 6 bases not matched to a gene. CDR3 protein: CASSRGRGHEQFF. CDR3 DNA sequence: TGTGCCAGCAGTAGAGGAAGGGGGCATGAGCAGTTCTTC.

The J gene is TRBJ1-1, the V gene TRBV30; D not certain. CDR3 length: 16 residues. Germline CDR1 is GTSNPN and CDR2 is SVGIG (reference sequence). V was clipped by 4 bases and J by 1 base, with 19 bases between them. The CDR3 sequence: CAWKRPRTVANTEAFF. CDR3 nucleotide sequence: TGTGCCTGGAAACGTCCCCGAACAGTGGCGAACACTGAAGCTTTCTTT.

The rearrangement links TRBV30 to TRBJ1-5; D perhaps matches TRBD1 (6 bases). With 1 base removed from V and 7 bases from J, the gap between germline ends came to 14 bases. CDR3 length: 14 residues. The V gene's germline CDR1 is GTSNPN and CDR2 SVGIG (reference sequence). The CDR3 is CAWSEGHPGQPQHF. For the CDR3, the DNA is TGTGCCTGGAGTGAGGGACACCCCGGACAGCCCCAGCATTTT. Full variable domain (rest looked up from reference TRBV30 and TRBJ1-5): SQTIHQWPATLVQPVGSPLSLECTVEGTSNPNLYWYRQAAGRGLQLLFYSVGIGQISSEVPQNLSASRPQDRQFILSSKKLLLSDSGFYLCAWSEGHPGQPQHFGDGTRLSIL.